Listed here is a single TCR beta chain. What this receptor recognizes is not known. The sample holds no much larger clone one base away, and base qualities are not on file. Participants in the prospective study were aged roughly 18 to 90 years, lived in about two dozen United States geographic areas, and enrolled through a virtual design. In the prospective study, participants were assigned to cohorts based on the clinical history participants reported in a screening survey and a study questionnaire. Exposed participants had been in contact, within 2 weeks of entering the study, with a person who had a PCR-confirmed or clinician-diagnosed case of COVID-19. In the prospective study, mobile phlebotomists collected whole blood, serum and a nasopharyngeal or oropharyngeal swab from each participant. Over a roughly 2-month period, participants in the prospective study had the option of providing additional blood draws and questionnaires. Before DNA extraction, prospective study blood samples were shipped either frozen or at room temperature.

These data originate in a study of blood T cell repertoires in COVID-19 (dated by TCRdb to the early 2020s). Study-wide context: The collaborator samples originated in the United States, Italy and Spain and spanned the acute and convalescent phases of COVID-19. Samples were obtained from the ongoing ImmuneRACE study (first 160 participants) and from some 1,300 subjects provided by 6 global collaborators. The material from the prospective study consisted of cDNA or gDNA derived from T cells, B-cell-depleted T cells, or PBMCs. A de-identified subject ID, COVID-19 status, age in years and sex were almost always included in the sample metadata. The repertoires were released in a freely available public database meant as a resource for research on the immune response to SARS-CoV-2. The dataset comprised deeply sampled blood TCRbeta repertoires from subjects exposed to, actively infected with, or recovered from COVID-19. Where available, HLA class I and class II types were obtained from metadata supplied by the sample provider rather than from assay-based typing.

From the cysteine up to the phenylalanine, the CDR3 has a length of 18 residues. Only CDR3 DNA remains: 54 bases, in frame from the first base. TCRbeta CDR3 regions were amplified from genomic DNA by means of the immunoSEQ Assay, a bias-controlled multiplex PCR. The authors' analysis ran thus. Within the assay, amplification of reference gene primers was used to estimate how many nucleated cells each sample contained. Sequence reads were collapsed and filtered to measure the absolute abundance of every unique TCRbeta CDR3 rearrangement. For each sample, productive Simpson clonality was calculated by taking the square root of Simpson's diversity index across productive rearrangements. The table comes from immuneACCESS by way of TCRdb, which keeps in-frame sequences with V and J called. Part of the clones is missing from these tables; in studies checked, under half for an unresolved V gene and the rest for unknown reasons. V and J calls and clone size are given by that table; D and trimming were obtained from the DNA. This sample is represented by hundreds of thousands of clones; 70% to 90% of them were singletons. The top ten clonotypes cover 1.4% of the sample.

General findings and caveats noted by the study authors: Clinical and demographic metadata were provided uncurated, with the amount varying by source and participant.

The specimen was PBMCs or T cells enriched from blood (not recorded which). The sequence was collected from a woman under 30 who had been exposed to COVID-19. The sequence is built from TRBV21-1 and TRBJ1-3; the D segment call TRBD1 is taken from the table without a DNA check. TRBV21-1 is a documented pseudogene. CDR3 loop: CASSKDSRKGQSGNTIYF. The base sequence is TGTGCCAGCAGCAAAGATTCTAGGAAGGGACAGTCTGGAAACACCATATATTTT.